This T cell receptor (beta chain) stems from a study of blood T cell repertoires in COVID-19. About the study: Material from acute and convalescent COVID-19 was sourced from the United States, Italy and Spain.

Original processing methods: The assay estimated nucleated cells by amplifying reference gene primers. Some clones are missing from TCRdb's copy, which holds only in-frame ones; the method was immunoSEQ multiplex PCR. Clone size and the V and J calls come from that table; the DNA yielded D and trimming. The table shows 120,000 or so clones, with about four fifths occurring only once. Sequencing was performed on peripheral blood. The TCR was taken from an elderly man with active or convalescent COVID-19.

Written as DNA, the CDR3 is TGTGCCAGCAGGAGGGGGACAGAAAATGAAAAACTGTTTTTT. Translation: CASRRGTENEKLFF. This sequence joins TRBV2 and TRBJ1-4; 7 positions match TRBD1. CDR3 length: 14 amino acids. Germline V lookup: CDR1 SNHLY, CDR2 FYNNEI. Unmatched junction bases numbered 6, after V lost 6 bases and J lost 5 bases.